The clone carrying this T cell receptor beta chain was recorded a few times. Its antigen is still unknown. Individuals selected for sequencing had exhibited CD8+CD57+ cell expansion on flow cytometry. This specimen belongs to a study of CD8+CD57+ T cells in acquired aplastic anemia. Study-level background: Sorted CD4+ and CD8+ cells yielded DNA averaging about 3.1 ug. Findings of the study overall: Patients and healthy controls showed no significant CD8+ Simpson's diversity difference. Shared by patients and controls, roughly 28 CD8+ CDR3s were abundant in patients.

The CDR3 is made up of 11 amino acids. J lost 14 bases, V lost 3 bases, and 4 bases had no gene match. The template for TCR beta VDJ and CDR3 sequence profiling was genomic DNA. TCRdb reprocessed the reads via MiXCR and lists one record per CDR3 protein. The sample includes around 250,000 distinct CDR3 sequences, less than 85% of them seen just once. The sample comprised sorted CD4+, CD8+, or CD8+CD57+ T cells (not recorded which) from PBMCs. V is TRBV12-3 or TRBV12-4 and J is TRBJ2-1; 7 bases are a match to TRBD2. The source is a human donor with aplastic anemia. CDR3 in amino acids: CASSFGGWKFF. The DNA of the CDR3 is TGTGCCAGCAGTTTCGGGGGGTGGAAGTTCTTC.